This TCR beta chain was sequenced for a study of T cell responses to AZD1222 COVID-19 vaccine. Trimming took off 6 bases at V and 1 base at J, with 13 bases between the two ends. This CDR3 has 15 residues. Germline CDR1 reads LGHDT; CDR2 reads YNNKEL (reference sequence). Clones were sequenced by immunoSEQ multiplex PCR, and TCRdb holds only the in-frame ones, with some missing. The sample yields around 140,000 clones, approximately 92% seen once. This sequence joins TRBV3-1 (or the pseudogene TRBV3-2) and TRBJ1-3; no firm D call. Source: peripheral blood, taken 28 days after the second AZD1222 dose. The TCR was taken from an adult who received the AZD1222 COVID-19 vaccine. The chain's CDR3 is CASRFSDISGNTIYF. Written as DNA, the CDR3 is TGTGCCAGCAGATTTTCAGACATATCTGGAAACACCATATATTTT.